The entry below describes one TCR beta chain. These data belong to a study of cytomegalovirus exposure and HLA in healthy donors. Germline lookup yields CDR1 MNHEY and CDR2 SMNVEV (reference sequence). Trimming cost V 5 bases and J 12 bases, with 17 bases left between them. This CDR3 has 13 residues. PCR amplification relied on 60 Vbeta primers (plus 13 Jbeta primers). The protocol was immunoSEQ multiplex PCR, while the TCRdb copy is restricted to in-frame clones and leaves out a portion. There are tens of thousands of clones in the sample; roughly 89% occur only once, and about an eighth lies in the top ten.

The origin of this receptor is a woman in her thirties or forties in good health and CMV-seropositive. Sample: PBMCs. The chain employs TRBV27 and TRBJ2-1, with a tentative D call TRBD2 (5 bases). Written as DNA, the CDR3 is TGTGCCAGCAGTGGGTGGACTCAGGCTTTGCAGTTCTTC. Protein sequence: CASSGWTQALQFF.